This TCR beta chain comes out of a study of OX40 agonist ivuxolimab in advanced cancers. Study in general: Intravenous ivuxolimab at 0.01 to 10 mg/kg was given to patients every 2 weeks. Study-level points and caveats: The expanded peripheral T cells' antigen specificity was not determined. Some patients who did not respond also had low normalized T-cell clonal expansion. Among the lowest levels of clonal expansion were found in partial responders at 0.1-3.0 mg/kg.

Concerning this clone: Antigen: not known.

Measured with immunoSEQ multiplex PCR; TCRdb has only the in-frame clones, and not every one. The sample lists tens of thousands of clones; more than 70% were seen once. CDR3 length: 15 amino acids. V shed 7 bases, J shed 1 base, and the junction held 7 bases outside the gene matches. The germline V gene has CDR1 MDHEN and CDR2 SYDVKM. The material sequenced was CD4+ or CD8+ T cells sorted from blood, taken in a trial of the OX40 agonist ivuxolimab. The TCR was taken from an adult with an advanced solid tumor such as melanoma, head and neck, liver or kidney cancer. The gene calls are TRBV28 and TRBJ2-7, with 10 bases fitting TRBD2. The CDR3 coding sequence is TGTGCCAGCACCCCGACTAGCGGGCGTTCCTACGAGCAGTACTTC. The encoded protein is CASTPTSGRSYEQYF.